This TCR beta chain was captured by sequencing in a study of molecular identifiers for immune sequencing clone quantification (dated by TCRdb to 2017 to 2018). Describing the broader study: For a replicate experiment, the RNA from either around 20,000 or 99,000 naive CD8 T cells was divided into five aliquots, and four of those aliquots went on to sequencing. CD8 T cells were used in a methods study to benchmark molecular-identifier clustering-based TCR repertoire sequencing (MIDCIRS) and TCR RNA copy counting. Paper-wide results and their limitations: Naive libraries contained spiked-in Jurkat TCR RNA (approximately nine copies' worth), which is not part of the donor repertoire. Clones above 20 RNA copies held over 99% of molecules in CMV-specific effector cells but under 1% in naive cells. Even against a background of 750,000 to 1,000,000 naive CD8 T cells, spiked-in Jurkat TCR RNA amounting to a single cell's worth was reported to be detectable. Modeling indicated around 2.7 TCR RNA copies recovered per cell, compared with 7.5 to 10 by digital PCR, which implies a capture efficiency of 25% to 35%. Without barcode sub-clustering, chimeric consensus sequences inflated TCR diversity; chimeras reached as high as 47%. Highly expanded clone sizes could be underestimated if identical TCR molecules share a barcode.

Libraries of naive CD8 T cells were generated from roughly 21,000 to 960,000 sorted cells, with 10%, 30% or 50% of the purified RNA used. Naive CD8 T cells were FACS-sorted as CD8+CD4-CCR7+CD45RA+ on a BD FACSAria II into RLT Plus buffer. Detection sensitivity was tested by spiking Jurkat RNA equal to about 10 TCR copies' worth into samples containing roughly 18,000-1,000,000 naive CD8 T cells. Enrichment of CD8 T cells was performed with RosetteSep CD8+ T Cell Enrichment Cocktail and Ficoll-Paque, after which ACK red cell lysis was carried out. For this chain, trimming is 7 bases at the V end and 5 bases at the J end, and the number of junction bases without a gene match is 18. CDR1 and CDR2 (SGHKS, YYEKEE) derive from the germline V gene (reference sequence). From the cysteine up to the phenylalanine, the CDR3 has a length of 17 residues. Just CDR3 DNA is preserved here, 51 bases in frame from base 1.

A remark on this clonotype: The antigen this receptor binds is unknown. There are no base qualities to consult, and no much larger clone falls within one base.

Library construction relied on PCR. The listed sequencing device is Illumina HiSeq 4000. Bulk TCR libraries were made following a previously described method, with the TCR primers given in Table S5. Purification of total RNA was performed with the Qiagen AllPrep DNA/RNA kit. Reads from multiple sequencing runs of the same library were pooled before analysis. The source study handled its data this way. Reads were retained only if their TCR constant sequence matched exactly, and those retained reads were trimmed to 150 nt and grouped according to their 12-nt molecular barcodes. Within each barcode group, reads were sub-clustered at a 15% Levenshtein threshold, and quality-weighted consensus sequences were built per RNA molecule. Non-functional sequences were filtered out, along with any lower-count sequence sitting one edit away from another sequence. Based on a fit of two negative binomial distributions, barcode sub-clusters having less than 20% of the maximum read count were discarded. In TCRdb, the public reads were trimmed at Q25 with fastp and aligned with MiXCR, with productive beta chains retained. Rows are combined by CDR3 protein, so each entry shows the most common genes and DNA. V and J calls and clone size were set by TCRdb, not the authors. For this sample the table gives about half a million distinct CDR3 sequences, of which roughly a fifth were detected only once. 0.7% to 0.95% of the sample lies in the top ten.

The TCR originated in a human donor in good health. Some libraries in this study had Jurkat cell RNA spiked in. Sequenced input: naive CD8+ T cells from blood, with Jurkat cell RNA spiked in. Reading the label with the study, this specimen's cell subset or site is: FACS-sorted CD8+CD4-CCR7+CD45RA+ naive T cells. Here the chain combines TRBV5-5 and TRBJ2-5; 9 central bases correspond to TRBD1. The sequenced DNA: TGTGCCAGCGGATTCTCCGGGACAGGGAAGGGGAGGGAGACCCAGTACTTC. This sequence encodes CASGFSGTGKGRETQYF.